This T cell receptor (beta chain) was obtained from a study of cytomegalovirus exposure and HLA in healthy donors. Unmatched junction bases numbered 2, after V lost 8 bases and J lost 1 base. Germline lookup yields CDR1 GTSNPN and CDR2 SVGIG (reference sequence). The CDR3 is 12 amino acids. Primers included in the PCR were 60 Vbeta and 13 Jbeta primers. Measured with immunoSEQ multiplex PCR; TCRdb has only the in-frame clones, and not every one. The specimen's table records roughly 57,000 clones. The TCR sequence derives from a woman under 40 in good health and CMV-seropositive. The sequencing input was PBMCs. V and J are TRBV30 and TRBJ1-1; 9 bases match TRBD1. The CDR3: CAEDRGNTEAFF. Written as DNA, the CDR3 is TGTGCCGAGGACAGGGGGAACACTGAAGCTTTCTTT.